Listed here is a single T cell receptor (beta chain). Measured with immunoSEQ multiplex PCR; TCRdb has only the in-frame clones, and not every one. This sample has about 53,000 clones, with approximately 84% found just once. V was trimmed by 0 bases and J by 6 bases, leaving 9 bases between them. Germline-derived CDR1 and CDR2 are SGHRS and YFSETQ. The CDR3 has 13 residues. This sample stems from a study of blood T cell repertoires in COVID-19. This chain links TRBV5-1 with TRBJ2-5; possible D gene TRBD1, 6 bases. Material: peripheral blood. The receptor was derived from a human donor in a cohort sampled during active COVID-19. The CDR3 here is CASSLGRGQTQYF. The CDR3 nucleotides read TGCGCCAGCAGCTTGGGCAGGGGTCAGACCCAGTACTTC. The variable domain in full, completed from reference TRBV5-1 and TRBJ2-5, reads KAGVTQTPRYLIKTRGQQVTLSCSPISGHRSVSWYQQTPGQGLQFLFEYFSETQRNKGNFPGRFSGRQFSNSRSEMNVSTLELGDSALYLCASSLGRGQTQYFGPGTRLLVL.